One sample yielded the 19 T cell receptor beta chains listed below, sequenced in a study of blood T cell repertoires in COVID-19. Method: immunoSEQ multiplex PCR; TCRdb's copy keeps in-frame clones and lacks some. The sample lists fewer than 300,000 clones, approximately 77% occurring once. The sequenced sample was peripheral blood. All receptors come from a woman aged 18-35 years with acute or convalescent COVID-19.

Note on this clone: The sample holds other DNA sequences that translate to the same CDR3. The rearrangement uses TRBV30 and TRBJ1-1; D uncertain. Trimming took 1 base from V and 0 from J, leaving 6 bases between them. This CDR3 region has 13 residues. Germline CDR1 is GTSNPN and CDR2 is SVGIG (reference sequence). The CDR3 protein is CAWSAGMNTEAFF. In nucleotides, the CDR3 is TGTGCCTGGAGTGCAGGTATGAACACTGAAGCTTTCTTT.

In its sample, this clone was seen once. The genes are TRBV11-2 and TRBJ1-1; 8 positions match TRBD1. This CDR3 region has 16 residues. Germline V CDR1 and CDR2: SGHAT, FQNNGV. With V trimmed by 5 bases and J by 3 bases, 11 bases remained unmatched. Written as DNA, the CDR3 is TGTGCCAGCAGCCGAATGACAGGGGCCCTGGACACTGAAGCTTTCTTT. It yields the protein CASSRMTGALDTEAFF. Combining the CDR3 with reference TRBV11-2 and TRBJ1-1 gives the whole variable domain EAGVAQSPRYKIIEKRQSVAFWCNPISGHATLYWYQQILGQGPKLLIQFQNNGVVDDSQLPKDRFSAERLKGVDSTLKIQPAKLEDSAVYLCASSRMTGALDTEAFFGQGTRLTVV.

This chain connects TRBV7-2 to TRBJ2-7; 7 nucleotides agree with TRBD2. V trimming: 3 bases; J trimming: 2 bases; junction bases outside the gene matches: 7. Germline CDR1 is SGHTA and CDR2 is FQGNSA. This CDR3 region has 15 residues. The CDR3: CASSFLADLAYEQYF. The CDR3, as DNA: TGTGCCAGCAGCTTCCTAGCGGATCTGGCCTACGAGCAGTACTTC.

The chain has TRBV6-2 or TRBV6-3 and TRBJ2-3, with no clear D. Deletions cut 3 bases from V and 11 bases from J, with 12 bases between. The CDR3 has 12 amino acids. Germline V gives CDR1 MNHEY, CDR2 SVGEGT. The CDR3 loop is CASSYSLERQYF. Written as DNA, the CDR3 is TGTGCCAGCAGTTATTCGTTGGAGAGGCAGTATTTT.

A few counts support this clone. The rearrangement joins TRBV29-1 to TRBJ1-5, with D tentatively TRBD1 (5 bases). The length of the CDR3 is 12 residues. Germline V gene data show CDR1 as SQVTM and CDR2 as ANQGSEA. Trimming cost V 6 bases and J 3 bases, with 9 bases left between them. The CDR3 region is CSVQGSNQPQHF. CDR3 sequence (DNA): TGCAGCGTCCAGGGTTCCAATCAGCCCCAGCATTTT.

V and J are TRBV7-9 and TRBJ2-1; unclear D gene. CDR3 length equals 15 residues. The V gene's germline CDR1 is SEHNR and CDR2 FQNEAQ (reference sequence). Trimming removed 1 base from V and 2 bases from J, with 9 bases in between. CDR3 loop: CASSLVVGPYNEQFF. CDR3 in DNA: TGTGCCAGCAGCTTAGTAGTGGGCCCCTACAATGAGCAGTTCTTC.

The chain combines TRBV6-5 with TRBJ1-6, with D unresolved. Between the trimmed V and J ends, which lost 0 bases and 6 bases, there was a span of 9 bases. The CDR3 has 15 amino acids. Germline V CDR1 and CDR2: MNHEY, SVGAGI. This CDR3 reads CASSYSAGFNSPLHF. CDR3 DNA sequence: TGTGCCAGCAGTTACTCTGCAGGTTTTAATTCACCCCTCCACTTT.

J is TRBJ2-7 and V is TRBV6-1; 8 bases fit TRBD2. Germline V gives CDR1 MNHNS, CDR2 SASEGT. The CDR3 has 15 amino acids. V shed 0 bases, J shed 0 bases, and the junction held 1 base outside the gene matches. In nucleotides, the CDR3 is TGTGCCAGCAGTGAAGCGCTAGCGGGCTCCTACGAGCAGTACTTC. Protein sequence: CASSEALAGSYEQYF.

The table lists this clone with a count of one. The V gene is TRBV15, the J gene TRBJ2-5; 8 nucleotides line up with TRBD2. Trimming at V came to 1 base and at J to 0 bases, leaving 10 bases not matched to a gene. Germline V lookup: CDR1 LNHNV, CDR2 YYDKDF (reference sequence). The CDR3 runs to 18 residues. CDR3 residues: CATSRGWVAGNYQETQYF. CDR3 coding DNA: TGTGCCACCAGCAGAGGGTGGGTAGCGGGAAACTACCAAGAGACCCAGTACTTC.

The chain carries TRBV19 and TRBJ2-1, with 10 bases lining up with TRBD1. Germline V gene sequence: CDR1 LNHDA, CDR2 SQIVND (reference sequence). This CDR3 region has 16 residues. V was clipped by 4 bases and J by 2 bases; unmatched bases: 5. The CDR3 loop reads CASSSWGTGAYNEQFF. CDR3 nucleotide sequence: TGTGCCAGTAGTAGCTGGGGGACAGGGGCCTACAATGAGCAGTTCTTC.

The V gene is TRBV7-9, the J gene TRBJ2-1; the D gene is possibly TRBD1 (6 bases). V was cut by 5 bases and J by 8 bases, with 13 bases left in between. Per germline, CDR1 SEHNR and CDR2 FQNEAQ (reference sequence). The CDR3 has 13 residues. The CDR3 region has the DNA TGTGCCAGCAGCCCGGTTTGGGGGCATGAGCAGTTCTTC. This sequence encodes CASSPVWGHEQFF.

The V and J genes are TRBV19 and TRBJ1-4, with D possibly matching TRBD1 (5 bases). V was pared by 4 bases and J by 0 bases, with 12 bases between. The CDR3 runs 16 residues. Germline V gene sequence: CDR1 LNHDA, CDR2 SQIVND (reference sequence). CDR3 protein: CASSTPQTATNEKLFF. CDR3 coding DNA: TGTGCCAGTAGTACCCCCCAGACAGCAACTAATGAAAAACTGTTTTTT.

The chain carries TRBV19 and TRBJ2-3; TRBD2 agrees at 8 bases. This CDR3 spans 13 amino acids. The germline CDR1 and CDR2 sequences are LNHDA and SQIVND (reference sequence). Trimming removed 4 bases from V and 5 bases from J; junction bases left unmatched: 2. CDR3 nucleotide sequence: TGTGCCAGTAGTACCGGGACTAGAGATACGCAGTATTTT. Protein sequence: CASSTGTRDTQYF.

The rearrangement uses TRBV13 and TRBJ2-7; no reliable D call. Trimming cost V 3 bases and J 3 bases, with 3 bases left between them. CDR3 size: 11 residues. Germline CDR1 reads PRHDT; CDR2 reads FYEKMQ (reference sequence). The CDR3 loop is CASSFYYEQYF. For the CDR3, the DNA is TGTGCCAGCAGCTTCTACTACGAGCAGTACTTC.

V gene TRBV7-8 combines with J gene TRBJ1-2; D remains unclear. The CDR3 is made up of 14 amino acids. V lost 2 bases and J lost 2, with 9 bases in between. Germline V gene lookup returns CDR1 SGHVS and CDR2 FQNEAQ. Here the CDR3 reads CASSLHRFNYGYTF. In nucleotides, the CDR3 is TGTGCCAGCAGCTTACATCGGTTCAACTATGGCTACACCTTC. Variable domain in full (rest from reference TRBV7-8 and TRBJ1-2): GAGVSQSPRYKVAKRGQDVALRCDPISGHVSLFWYQQALGQGPEFLTYFQNEAQLDKSGLPSDRFFAERPEGSVSTLKIQRTQQEDSAVYLCASSLHRFNYGYTFGSGTRLTVV.

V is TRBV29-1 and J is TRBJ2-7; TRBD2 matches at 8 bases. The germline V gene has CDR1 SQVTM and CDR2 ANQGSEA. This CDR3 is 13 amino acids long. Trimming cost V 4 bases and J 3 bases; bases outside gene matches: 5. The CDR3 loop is CSVGGRQLYEQYF. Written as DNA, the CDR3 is TGCAGCGTTGGCGGGAGGCAACTCTACGAGCAGTACTTC.

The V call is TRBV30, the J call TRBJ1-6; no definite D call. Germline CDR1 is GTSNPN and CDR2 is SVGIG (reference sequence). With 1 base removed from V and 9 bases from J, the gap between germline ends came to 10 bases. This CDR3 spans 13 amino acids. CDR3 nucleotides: TGTGCCTGGAGTGCCCGATCGGGTTCACCCCTCCACTTT. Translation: CAWSARSGSPLHF.

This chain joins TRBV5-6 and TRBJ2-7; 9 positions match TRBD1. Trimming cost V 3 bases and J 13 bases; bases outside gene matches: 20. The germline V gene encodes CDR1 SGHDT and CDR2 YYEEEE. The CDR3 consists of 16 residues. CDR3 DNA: TGTGCCAGCAGCTCTGATAAGGGGGTGTGGGACAGGGTAGTTTACTTC. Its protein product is CASSSDKGVWDRVVYF.

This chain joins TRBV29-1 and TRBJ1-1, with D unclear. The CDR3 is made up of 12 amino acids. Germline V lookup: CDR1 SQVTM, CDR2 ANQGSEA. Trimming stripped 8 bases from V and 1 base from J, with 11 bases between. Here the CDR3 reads CSLGTENTEAFF. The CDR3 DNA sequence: TGCAGCCTAGGTACTGAGAACACTGAAGCTTTCTTT.